Listed below are T cell receptor beta chains from one sample, sequenced in a study of CD8 T cells in Susac syndrome. MiXCR, applied by TCRdb to the immunoSEQ multiplex PCR reads, yields one record per CDR3 protein. Seen here are fewer than 85,000 distinct CDR3 sequences, 95% observed once, and the top ten hold roughly 0.44%. The material sequenced was CD8+ T cells from PBMCs. Source of these receptors: a human donor with Susac syndrome. Each CDR3 is given with its conserved first and last residue. The D gene is left open where the match is weak. Expanded clones get a size class; other rows say once, few or many, or leave the size out.

d_gene	v_gene	abundance	j_gene	CDR3nt	CDR3aa
.	TRBV5-6	.	TRBJ1-2	TGTGCCAGCAGCTTTGCGGGAAGTTATGGCTACACCTTC	CASSFAGSYGYTF
TRBD2	TRBV15	.	TRBJ2-2	TGTGCCACCAGCGGCGAGGGGAGGGAGTCGGTCACCGGGGAGCTGTTTTTT	CATSGEGRESVTGELFF
.	TRBV28	.	TRBJ1-4	TGTGCCAGCACCCTCTCCGGAAAACTGTTTTTT	CASTLSGKLFF
.	TRBV2	.	TRBJ2-7	TGTGCCAGCAGTGATTCAACTAAGATAGTCTCCTACGAGCAGTACTTC	CASSDSTKIVSYEQYF
.	TRBV29-1	.	TRBJ2-3	TGCAGCGTTGAAGATCTAACGCCCGCAGGAGATACGCAGTATTTT	CSVEDLTPAGDTQYF
.	TRBV29-1	.	TRBJ1-2	TGCAGCGTTGGGAGCACAGATCAGTCTAACTATGGCTACACCTTC	CSVGSTDQSNYGYTF
.	TRBV20-1	.	TRBJ2-5	TGCAGTGGGGACATGGAGGGCGAAGAGACCCAGTACTTC	CSGDMEGEETQYF
.	TRBV29-1	.	TRBJ2-7	TGCAGCGTTGGGGAGGTGGCCTACGAGCAGTACTTC	CSVGEVAYEQYF
TRBD2	TRBV4-3	.	TRBJ2-2	TGCGCCAGCAGCCAAGACAGGACTAGCCTCGAGCTGTTTTTT	CASSQDRTSLELFF
.	TRBV7-8	.	TRBJ2-1	TGTGCCAGCAGCTTATCAGCAATCTCCTACAATGAGCAGTTCTTC	CASSLSAISYNEQFF
TRBD2	TRBV19	.	TRBJ2-7	TGTGCCAGTAGTCGAGGACTAGCGGGAGTGGACGAGCAGTACTTC	CASSRGLAGVDEQYF
TRBD1	TRBV27	.	TRBJ2-7	TGTGCCAGCAGTTCGGGACAGGGGCCCTACGAGCAGTACTTC	CASSSGQGPYEQYF
TRBD2	TRBV27	.	TRBJ2-7	TGTGCCAGCAGTTCTAGCGGGAGCTCCTACGAGCAGTACTTC	CASSSSGSSYEQYF
.	TRBV3-1	.	TRBJ1-1	TGTGCCAGCAGCCAAAGGGCCATGACGGTTGAAGCTTTCTTT	CASSQRAMTVEAFF
.	TRBV5-4	.	TRBJ2-3	TGTGCCAGCAGCTTGGATCTGGCAGATACGCAGTATTTT	CASSLDLADTQYF
.	TRBV2	.	TRBJ2-7	TGTGCCAGCAGTGAGTTAGCGACCTACGAGCAGTACTTC	CASSELATYEQYF
.	TRBV4-1	.	TRBJ2-7	TGCGCCAGCAGCCAAGATGAGACAGCCTACGAGCAGTACTTC	CASSQDETAYEQYF
.	TRBV14	.	TRBJ2-5	TGTGCCAGCAGCCACCCCCAAGAGACCCAGTACTTC	CASSHPQETQYF
.	TRBV12-3/TRBV12-4	.	TRBJ2-6	TGTGCCAGCACCAAGCGGGACAGGAGCTCTGGGGCCAACGTCCTGACTTTC	CASTKRDRSSGANVLTF
.	TRBV25-1	few	TRBJ1-1	TGTGCCAGCTCCAGGGGCACTGAAGCTTTCTTT	CASSRGTEAFF
.	TRBV9	.	TRBJ2-1	TGTGCCAGCAGCGAGGGGGTCCGGCTGGAGGGGAATGAGCAGTTCTTC	CASSEGVRLEGNEQFF
TRBD2	TRBV2	.	TRBJ2-3	TGTGCCAGCATCGCGGGGCCCTCTAGCGGGAGGGCCGGGGGAGCAGATACGCAGTATTTT	CASIAGPSSGRAGGADTQYF
.	TRBV30	once	TRBJ1-4	TGTGCCTGGAGTACACCGACAGGAGCAGGGGAAAAACTGTTTTTT	CAWSTPTGAGEKLFF
.	TRBV20-1	.	TRBJ1-5	TGCAGTGCTAGAGATAACAGCTATAGCAATCAGCCCCAGCATTTT	CSARDNSYSNQPQHF